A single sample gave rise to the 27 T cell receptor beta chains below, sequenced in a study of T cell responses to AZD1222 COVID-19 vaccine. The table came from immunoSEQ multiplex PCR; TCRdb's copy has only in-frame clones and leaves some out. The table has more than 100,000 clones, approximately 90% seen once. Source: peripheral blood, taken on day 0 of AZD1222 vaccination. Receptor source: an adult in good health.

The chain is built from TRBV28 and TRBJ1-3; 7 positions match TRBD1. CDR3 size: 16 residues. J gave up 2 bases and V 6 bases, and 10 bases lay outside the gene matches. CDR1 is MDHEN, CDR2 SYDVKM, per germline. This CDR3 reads CASSRQGIAAGNTIYF. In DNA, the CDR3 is TGTGCCAGCAGCCGACAGGGTATAGCAGCTGGAAACACCATATATTTT.

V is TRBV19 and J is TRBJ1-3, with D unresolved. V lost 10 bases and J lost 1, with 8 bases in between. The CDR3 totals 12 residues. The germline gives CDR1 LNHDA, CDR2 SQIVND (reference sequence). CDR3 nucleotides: TGTGCCAAAGGTCTATCTGGAAACACCATATATTTT. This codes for CAKGLSGNTIYF.

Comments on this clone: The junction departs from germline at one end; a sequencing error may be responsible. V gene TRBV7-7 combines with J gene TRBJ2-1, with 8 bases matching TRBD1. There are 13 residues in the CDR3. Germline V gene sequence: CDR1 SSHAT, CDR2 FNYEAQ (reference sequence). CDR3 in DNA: TGTGCTAGCAGCTCGGACAGGGTGAATGAGCAGTTCTTC. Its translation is CASSSDRVNEQFF.

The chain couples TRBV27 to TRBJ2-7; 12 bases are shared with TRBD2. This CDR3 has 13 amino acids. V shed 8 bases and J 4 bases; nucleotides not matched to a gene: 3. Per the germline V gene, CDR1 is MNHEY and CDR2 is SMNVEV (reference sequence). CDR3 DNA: TGTGCCAGCCTCGGACTAGCGGGATACGAGCAGTACTTC. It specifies CASLGLAGYEQYF.

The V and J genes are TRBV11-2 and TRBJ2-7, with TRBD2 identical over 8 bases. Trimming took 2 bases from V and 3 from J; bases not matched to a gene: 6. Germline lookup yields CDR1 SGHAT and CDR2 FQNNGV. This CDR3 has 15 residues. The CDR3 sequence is CASSLQVAGFYEQYF. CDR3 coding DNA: TGTGCCAGCAGCTTACAAGTAGCGGGGTTCTACGAGCAGTACTTC.

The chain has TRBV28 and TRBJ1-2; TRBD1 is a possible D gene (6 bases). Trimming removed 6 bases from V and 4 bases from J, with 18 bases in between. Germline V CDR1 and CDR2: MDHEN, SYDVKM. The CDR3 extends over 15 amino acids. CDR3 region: CASSPGTTTFYGYTF. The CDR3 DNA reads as TGTGCCAGCAGCCCCGGGACAACCACCTTCTATGGCTACACCTTC.

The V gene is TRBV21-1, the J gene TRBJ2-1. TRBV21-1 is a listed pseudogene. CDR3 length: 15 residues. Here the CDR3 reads CASSKVRLGHNEQFF. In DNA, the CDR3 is TGTGCCAGCAGCAAAGTTAGGTTGGGACACAATGAGCAGTTCTTC.

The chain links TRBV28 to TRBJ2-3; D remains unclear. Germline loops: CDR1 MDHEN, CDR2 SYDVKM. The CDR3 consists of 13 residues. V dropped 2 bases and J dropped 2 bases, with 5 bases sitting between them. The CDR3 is CASSLENTDTQYF. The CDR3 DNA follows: TGTGCCAGCAGTTTAGAGAACACAGATACGCAGTATTTT.

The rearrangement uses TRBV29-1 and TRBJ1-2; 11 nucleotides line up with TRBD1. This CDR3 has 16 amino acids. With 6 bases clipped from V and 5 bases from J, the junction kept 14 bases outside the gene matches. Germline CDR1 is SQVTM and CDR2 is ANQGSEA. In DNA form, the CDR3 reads TGCAGCGTCGCTCCGGGACAGGGGGGAGTTACGTATGGCTACACCTTC. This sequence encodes CSVAPGQGGVTYGYTF.

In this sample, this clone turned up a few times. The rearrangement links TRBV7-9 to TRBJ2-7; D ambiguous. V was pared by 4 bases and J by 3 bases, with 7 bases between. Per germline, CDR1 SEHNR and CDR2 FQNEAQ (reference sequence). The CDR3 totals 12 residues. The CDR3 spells CASSSEIYEQYF. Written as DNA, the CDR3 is TGTGCCAGCAGCTCTGAAATCTACGAGCAGTACTTC.

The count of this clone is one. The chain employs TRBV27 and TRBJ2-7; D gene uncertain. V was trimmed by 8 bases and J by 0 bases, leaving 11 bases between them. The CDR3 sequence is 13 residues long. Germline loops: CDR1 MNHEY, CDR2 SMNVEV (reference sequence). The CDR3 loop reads CASGRTVSYEQYF. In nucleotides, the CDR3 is TGTGCCAGCGGAAGGACGGTCTCCTACGAGCAGTACTTC.

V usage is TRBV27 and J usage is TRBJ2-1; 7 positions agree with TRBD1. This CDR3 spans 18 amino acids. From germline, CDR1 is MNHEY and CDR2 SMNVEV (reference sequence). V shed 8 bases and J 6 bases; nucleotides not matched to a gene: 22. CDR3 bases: TGTGCCAGCGCGACCTCCGGGACAGAGAGCCATTCAACCAATGAGCAGTTCTTC. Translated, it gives CASATSGTESHSTNEQFF.

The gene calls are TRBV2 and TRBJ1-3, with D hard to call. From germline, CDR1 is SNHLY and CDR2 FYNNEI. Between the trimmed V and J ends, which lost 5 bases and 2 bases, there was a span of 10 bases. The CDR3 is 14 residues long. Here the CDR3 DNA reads TGTGCCAGCAGTATTGGCGGGCCTGGAAACACCATATATTTT. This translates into CASSIGGPGNTIYF. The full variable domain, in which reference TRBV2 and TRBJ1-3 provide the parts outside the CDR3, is EPEVTQTPSHQVTQMGQEVILRCVPISNHLYFYWYRQILGQKVEFLVSFYNNEISEKSEIFDDQFSVERPDGSNFTLKIRSTKLEDSAMYFCASSIGGPGNTIYFGEGSWLTVV.

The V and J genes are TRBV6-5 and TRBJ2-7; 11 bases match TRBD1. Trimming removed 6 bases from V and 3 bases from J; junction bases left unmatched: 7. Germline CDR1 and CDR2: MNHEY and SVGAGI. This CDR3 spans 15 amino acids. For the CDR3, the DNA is TGTGCCAGCAGCGCCGGCGGGACAGGGGGCTACGAGCAGTACTTC. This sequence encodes CASSAGGTGGYEQYF.

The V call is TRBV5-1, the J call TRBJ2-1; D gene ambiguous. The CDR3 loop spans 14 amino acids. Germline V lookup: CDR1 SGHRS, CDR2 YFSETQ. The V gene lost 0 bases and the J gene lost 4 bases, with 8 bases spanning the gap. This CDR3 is CASSLATVYNEQFF. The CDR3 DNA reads TGCGCCAGCAGCTTGGCCACAGTTTACAATGAGCAGTTCTTC.

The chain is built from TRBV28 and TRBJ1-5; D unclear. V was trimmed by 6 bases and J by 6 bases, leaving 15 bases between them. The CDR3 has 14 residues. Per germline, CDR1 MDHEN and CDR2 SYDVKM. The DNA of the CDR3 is TGTGCCAGCAGGACTTCCTTAGGTGCTCAGCCCCAGCATTTT. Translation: CASRTSLGAQPQHF. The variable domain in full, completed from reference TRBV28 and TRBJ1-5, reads DVKVTQSSRYLVKRTGEKVFLECVQDMDHENMFWYRQDPGLGLRLIYFSYDVKMKEKGDIPEGYSVSREKKERFSLILESASTNQTSMYLCASRTSLGAQPQHFGDGTRLSIL.

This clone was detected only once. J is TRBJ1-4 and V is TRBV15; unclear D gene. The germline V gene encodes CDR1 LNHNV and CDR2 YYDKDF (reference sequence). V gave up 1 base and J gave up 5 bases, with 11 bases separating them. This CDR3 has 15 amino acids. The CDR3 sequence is CATSRAKGSNEKLFF. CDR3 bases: TGTGCCACCAGCAGAGCAAAGGGTTCGAATGAAAAACTGTTTTTT.

The CDR3 DNA follows: TGTGCCAGCAGCTTAGCCCCAGCTAGCGGGAGCACAGATACGCAGTATTTT. It specifies CASSLAPASGSTDTQYF. V is TRBV11-3 and J is TRBJ2-3, with TRBD2 matching over 8 bases. The V segment lost 1 base and the J segment 0 bases; nucleotides outside the gene matches: 6. The CDR3 length is 17 residues. In germline, CDR1 is SGHNT, CDR2 YENEEA.

CDR3 sequence reads: CAWSIGGVSNIQYF. DNA of the CDR3: TGTGCCTGGAGTATCGGAGGGGTATCAAACATTCAGTACTTC. The V call is TRBV30, the J call TRBJ2-4; tentatively, D is TRBD2 (6 bases). The V gene's germline CDR1 is GTSNPN and CDR2 SVGIG (reference sequence). Trimming pared 2 bases from V and 6 bases from J, leaving 14 bases between. This CDR3 contains 14 residues.

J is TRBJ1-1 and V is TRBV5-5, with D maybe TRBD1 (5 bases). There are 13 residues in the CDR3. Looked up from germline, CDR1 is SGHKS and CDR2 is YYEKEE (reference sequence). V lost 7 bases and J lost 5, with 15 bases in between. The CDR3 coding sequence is TGTGCCAGCTTGCGGCAGGGAGGTACTGAAGCTTTCTTT. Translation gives CASLRQGGTEAFF.

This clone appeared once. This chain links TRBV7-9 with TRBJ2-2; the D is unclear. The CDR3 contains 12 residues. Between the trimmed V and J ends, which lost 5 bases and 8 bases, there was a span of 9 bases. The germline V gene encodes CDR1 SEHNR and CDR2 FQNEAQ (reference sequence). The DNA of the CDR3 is TGTGCCAGCAGCCTTTGGGCTGGGGAGCTGTTTTTT. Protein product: CASSLWAGELFF.

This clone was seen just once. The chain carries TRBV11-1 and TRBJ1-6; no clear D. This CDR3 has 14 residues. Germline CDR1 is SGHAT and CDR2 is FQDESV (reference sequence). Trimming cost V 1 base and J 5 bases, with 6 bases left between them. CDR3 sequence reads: CASSLDSHNSPLHF. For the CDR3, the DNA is TGTGCCAGCAGCTTAGACAGTCATAATTCACCCCTCCACTTT.

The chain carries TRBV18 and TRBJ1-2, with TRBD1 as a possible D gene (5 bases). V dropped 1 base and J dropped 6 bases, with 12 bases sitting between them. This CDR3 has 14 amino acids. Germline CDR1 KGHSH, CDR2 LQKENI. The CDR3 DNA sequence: TGTGCCAGCTCACCACGTTCAGGGTTGGATGGCTACACCTTC. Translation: CASSPRSGLDGYTF.

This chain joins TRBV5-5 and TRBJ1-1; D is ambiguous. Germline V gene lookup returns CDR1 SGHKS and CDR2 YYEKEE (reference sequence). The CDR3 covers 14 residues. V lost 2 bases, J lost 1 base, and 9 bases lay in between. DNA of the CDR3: TGTGCCAGCAGCTTAGAGGCCCCGAACACTGAAGCTTTCTTT. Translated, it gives CASSLEAPNTEAFF.

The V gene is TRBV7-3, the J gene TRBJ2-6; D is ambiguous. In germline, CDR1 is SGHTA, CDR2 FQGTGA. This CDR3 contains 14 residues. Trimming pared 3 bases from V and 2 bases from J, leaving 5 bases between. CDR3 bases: TGTGCCAGCAGCTTCCTAGCTGGGGCCAACGTCCTGACTTTC. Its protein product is CASSFLAGANVLTF.

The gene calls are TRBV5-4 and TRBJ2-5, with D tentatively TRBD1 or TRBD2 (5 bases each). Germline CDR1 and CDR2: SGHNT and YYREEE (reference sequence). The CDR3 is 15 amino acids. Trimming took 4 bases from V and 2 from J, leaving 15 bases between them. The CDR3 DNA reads TGTGCCAGCAGCCCGAGGGGAATCGGTCAAGAGACCCAGTACTTC. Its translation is CASSPRGIGQETQYF. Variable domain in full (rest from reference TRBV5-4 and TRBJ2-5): ETGVTQSPTHLIKTRGQQVTLRCSSQSGHNTVSWYQQALGQGPQFIFQYYREEENGRGNFPPRFSGLQFPNYSSELNVNALELDDSALYLCASSPRGIGQETQYFGPGTRLLVL.

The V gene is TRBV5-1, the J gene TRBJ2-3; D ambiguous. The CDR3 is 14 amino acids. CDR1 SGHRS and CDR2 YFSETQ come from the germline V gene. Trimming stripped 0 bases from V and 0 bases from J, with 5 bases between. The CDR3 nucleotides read TGCGCCAGCAGCTTGGATAGTAGCACAGATACGCAGTATTTT. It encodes CASSLDSSTDTQYF.